This T cell receptor beta chain was identified in a study of blood T cells in healthy people across ages. Healthy Russian Caucasian donors spanned ages about 6 to 95 years. A sample-barcoded 5' primer and a J-beta primer mix were used in a second PCR of roughly 7 to 11 cycles. Using its own MiXCR run on the 5' RACE reads, TCRdb lists one record per CDR3 protein. The sample consists of more than 600,000 distinct CDR3 sequences, roughly 25% of them appearing once. Study results and limitations: Aged donors had fewer naive CD4+ cells and lower diversity than long-lived donors.

A remark on this clonotype: The antigen is not known.

These data also featured in a second study, about T cells of mothers and their children.

Sequencing was carried out using blood. This sequence originates from a boy under 18 in good health.

Here the CDR3 DNA reads TGTGCCAGCAATATTTTGGGGGAGGAGACCCAGTACTTC. This encodes CASNILGEETQYF. The rearrangement uses TRBV28 and TRBJ2-5; the D call may be TRBD1 or TRBD2 (5 bases each). The CDR3 has 13 residues. V gave up 7 bases and J gave up 5 bases, with 14 bases separating them. Germline CDR1 is MDHEN and CDR2 is SYDVKM.